Sequencing of this T cell receptor (beta chain) was carried out in a study of blood T cell repertoires in COVID-19. V dropped 4 bases and J dropped 6 bases, with 13 bases sitting between them. The CDR3 is made up of 14 amino acids. CDR1 is SNHLY, CDR2 FYNNEI, per germline. The data were produced by immunoSEQ multiplex PCR, yet TCRdb's version contains in-frame clones alone and is incomplete. The sample lists 380,000 or so clones; 70% to 90% were seen once. The V call is TRBV2, the J call TRBJ1-5; the D gene is possibly TRBD1 (5 bases). The sequencing input was peripheral blood. This sequence was found in a man in his forties with acute or convalescent COVID-19. The CDR3 reads CASSVGQGGQPQHF. In DNA form, the CDR3 reads TGTGCCAGCAGTGTAGGCCAGGGTGGTCAGCCCCAGCATTTT. Full variable domain (outside the CDR3, taken from reference TRBV2 and TRBJ1-5): EPEVTQTPSHQVTQMGQEVILRCVPISNHLYFYWYRQILGQKVEFLVSFYNNEISEKSEIFDDQFSVERPDGSNFTLKIRSTKLEDSAMYFCASSVGQGGQPQHFGDGTRLSIL.